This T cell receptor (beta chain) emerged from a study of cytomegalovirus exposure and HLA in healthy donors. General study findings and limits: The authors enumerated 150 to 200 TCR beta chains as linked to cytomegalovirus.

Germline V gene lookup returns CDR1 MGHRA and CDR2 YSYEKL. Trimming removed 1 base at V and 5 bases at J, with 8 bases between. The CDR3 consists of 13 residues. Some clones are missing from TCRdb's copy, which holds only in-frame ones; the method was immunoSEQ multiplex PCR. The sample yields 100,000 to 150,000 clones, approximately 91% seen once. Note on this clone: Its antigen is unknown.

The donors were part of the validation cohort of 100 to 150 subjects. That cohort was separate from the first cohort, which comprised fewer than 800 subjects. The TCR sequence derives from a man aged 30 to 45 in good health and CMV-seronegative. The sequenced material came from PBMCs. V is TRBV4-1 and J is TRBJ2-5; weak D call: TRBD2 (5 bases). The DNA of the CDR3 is TGCGCCAGCAGCCAAGCTTCGGGGGAGACCCAGTACTTC. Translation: CASSQASGETQYF.